This T cell receptor (beta chain) was sequenced for a study of chemoradiotherapy in HPV16-positive cancers. Whole-study findings and limits: Candidate HPV-specific clones and E7-related TCR motifs grew in tumor during treatment. Only a couple of HPV16-positive patients supplied the functional HPV-specificity definition.

Repertoires were sampled repeatedly during chemoradiotherapy. Produced via immunoSEQ multiplex PCR; TCRdb's table is partial and in-frame only. The sample consists of some 10,000 clones, less than 85% of them appearing once. Concerning this clone: The antigen is not known.

The germline V and J ends were trimmed by 5 bases and 3 bases, with 17 bases remaining between them. The CDR3 sequence is 16 residues long. The germline gives CDR1 MDHEN, CDR2 SYDVKM. The gene calls are TRBV28 and TRBJ1-3; D is possibly TRBD1 (5 bases). This sample was gathered from a patient who underwent chemoradiotherapy. This TCR was recovered from a human donor with HPV-associated anogenital cancer. The CDR3, as DNA: TGTGCCAGCAGTCCGGGACGGATAAAGAGTGGAAACACCATATATTTT. Translated: CASSPGRIKSGNTIYF.